This TCR beta chain was identified in a study of cytotoxic CD8 clonotypes in ibrutinib-treated CLL. On this clone: The antigen is not known.

The repertoire was sequenced with immunoSEQ multiplex PCR; TCRdb's copy has only in-frame clones and lacks some. The table includes roughly 56,000 clones, over 60% detected once. Whole-study findings and limits: Whereas clonality rose at ibrutinib response, it declined toward baseline at progression.

V was cut by 0 bases and J by 8 bases, with 10 bases left in between. The CDR3 has 13 residues. Germline-derived CDR1 and CDR2 are LGHNA and YNFKEQ. The input for sequencing was PBMCs, taken after 12 months of ibrutinib treatment. The receptor's source is a human donor with chronic lymphocytic leukemia. The chain links TRBV4-2 to TRBJ1-2; D ambiguous. CDR3: CASSQDWLSGYTF. CDR3 DNA: TGTGCCAGCAGCCAAGATTGGTTATCGGGCTACACCTTC.